The rows below give T cell receptor beta chains drawn from one sample of a study of tumour-infiltrating T cells in Burkitt lymphoma. Profiling relied on immunoSEQ multiplex PCR, and the TCRdb table lists in-frame clones only, not all of them. Of a few hundred clones listed, roughly 97% are singletons. The specimen sequenced was tumor tissue. The receptors stem from a human donor with Burkitt lymphoma. Each CDR3 is given with its conserved first and last residue. Size tells how often a clone was seen (once, few, many) or the class of an expanded clone, and some rows leave it out.

clone size	V gene	J gene	CDR3 protein
.	TRBV7-3	TRBJ2-7	CASSQGGGQMYEQYF
.	TRBV5-1	TRBJ1-2	CASSFGNEHGYTF
.	TRBV7-2	TRBJ2-5	CASSIGTVQETQYF
.	TRBV7-2	TRBJ1-5	CASSLAGPFYSNQPQHF
.	TRBV5-1	TRBJ1-1	CASSLIGPNTEAFF
.	TRBV6-5	TRBJ1-3	CASSYSSGNTIYF
.	TRBV21-1	TRBJ2-7	CASDINREAVYEQYF
.	TRBV19	TRBJ1-5	CASNEGRDQPQHF
.	TRBV7-2	TRBJ2-3	CASGWGHTDTQYF
.	TRBV7-9	TRBJ2-1	CASSPSGGTLNEQFF
.	TRBV30	TRBJ2-5	CAWSRGRETQYF
.	TRBV6-1	TRBJ2-5	CASRREAETQYF
.	TRBV29-1	TRBJ2-3	CSVSGRTADTQYF
.	TRBV10-3	TRBJ2-1	CAISGAASGGADEQFF
.	TRBV7-2	TRBJ2-2	CASSFGATGGITGELFF
.	TRBV2	TRBJ2-5	CASTGTGGETQYF
.	TRBV11-2	TRBJ2-1	CASSLGGAGEQFF
once	TRBV4-1	TRBJ2-7	CASSHHRAEQYF
.	TRBV6-1	TRBJ2-5	CASSVVTRTSGAETQYF
.	TRBV19	TRBJ1-4	CASSGTDRTNEKLFF
.	TRBV9	TRBJ1-2	CASSPRRDRDGYTF
.	TRBV14	TRBJ1-1	CASSQTQGLTEAFF
.	TRBV19	TRBJ2-5	CASSTGLAAFQETQYF
.	TRBV2	TRBJ2-7	CASSYTGTAGGEQYF
.	TRBV6-5	TRBJ1-6	CASRADRGLSPLHF
few	TRBV29-1	TRBJ2-1	CSGDRLYNEQFF